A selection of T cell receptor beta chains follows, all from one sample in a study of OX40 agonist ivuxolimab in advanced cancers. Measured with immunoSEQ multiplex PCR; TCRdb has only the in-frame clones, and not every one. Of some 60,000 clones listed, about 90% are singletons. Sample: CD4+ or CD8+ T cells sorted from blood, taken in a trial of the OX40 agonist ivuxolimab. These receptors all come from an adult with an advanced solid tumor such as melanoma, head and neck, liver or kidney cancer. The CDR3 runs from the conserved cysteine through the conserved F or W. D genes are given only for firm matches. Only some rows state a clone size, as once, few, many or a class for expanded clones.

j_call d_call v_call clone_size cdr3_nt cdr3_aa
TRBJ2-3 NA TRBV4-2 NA TGTGCCAGCAGCCAAGATCCGGTACGTAGCGGTCTCACAGATACGCAGTATTTT CASSQDPVRSGLTDTQYF
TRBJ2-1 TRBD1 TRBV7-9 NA TGTGCCAGCACCCCGGGACAGGGACCTCCCAATGAGCAGTTCTTC CASTPGQGPPNEQFF
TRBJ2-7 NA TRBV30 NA TGTGCCTGGAGTGTAAATTCCTTCTCCTACGAGCAGTACTTC CAWSVNSFSYEQYF
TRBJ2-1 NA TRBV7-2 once TGTGCCAGCAGCTTCCCGGAGTCTGAGCAGTTCTTC CASSFPESEQFF
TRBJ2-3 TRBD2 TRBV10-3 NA TGTGCCATCAGTGAGGCCGGGACTAGCGGGATAACCGATACGCAGTATTTT CAISEAGTSGITDTQYF
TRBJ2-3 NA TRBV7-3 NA TGTGCCAGCAGCTATAGCGGAAGCACAGATACGCAGTATTTT CASSYSGSTDTQYF
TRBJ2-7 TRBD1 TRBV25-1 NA TGTGCCAGCACAGGACAGGGAAGCGAGCAGTACTTC CASTGQGSEQYF
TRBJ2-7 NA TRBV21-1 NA TGTGCCAGCAGCAAAGATTACGAGCGACTAGCGGGAGCCTCCTACGAGCAGTACTTC CASSKDYERLAGASYEQYF
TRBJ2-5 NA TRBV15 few TGTGCCACCAGCAGCCGGGACACCAACCAAGAGACCCAGTACTTC CATSSRDTNQETQYF
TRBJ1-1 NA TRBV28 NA TGTGCCAGCATCCTGACCGGGACATCCCCCCAACCCCAAGCTTTCTTT CASILTGTSPQPQAFF
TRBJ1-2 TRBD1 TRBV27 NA TGTGCCAGCAGTTTAACCGGAACAGGGGGCTGGTCTGGCTACACCTTC CASSLTGTGGWSGYTF
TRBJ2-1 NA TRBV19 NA TGTGCCAGTAGTATGGCTAGCCGAACCTACAATGAGCAGTTCTTC CASSMASRTYNEQFF
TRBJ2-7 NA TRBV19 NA TGTGCCAGTAGTATCAGGGGCTTAAACTACGAGCAGTACTTC CASSIRGLNYEQYF
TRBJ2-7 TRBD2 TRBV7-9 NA TGTGCCAGCAGCTTAGTCGCGGGGGGCGAGATCTCCTACGAGCAGTACTTC CASSLVAGGEISYEQYF
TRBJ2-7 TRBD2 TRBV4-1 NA TGCGCCAGCAGCCAATATGCAATGGGACAGATAGCGGGAGACTACGAGCAGTACTTC CASSQYAMGQIAGDYEQYF
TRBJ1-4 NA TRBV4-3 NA TGCGCCAGCAGCCAGAGCGGGGATGAAAAACTGTTTTTT CASSQSGDEKLFF
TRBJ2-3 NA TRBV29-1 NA TGCAGCGTTGAAGATTGGACTACCTTAAACACAGATACGCAGTATTTT CSVEDWTTLNTDTQYF
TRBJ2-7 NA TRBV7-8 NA TGTGCCAGCAGCCCTAGTGGGGTCCACGAGCAGTACTTC CASSPSGVHEQYF
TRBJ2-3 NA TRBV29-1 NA TGCAGCGTTCGGGGAGGCACAGATACGCAGTATTTT CSVRGGTDTQYF
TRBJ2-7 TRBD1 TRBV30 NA TGTGCCTGGGCTCGGGACAGCTCCTACGAGCAGTACTTC CAWARDSSYEQYF
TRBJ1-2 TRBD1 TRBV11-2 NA TGTGCCAGCAGCTCACACCGGGGACAGGGCCTGGACTATGGCTACACCTTC CASSSHRGQGLDYGYTF
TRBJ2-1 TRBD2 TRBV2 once TGTGCCAGCAGTGAAGGGCCGGGAGGGGGGACCCACAATGAGCAGTTCTTC CASSEGPGGGTHNEQFF
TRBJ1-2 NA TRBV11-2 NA TGTGCCAGCAGCCCGGGGACAACTAACTATGGCTACACCTTC CASSPGTTNYGYTF
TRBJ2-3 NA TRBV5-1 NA TGCGCCAGCAGCCCCCGACTGCCCTCGGGCACAGATACGCAGTATTTT CASSPRLPSGTDTQYF
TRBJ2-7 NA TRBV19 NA TGTGCCTCCAGGCTGGGGGGAGAGCAGTACTTC CASRLGGEQYF
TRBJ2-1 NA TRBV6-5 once TGTGCCAGCAGCTACCCGGGACAAAACAATGAGCAGTTCTTC CASSYPGQNNEQFF
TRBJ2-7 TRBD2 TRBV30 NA TGTGCCTGGAGCACGGGACTATTCTACGAGCAGTACTTC CAWSTGLFYEQYF
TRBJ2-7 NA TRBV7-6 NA TGTGCCAGCAGCTTAGAGAGCAGAACACACTACGAGCAGTACTTC CASSLESRTHYEQYF
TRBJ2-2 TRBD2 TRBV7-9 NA TGTGCCAGCAGCCCGGGAGCGGGAGTTCACGGGGAGCTGTTTTTT CASSPGAGVHGELFF
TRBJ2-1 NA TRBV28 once TGTGCCAGCACACTAGACGACCAGAGCTCCTACAATGAGCAGTTCTTC CASTLDDQSSYNEQFF
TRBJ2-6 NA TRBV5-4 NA TGTGCCAGCTCCCCAGGGGGGTACTCTGGGGCCAACGTCCTGACTTTC CASSPGGYSGANVLTF
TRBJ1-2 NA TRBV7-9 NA TGTGCCAGCAGCTTAGGAGTGGATGGCTACACCTTC CASSLGVDGYTF
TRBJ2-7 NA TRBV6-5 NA TGTGCCAGCAGTTACTCCTCGAGAAACTACGAGCAGTACTTC CASSYSSRNYEQYF
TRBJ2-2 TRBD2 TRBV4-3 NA TGCGCCAGCAGCCTTCAACTAGCGGGAGTTCCCGGGGAGCTGTTTTTT CASSLQLAGVPGELFF
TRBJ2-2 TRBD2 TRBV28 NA TGTGCCAGCAGTTTACTAGCGGGAGGCGCGAACACCGGGGAGCTGTTTTTT CASSLLAGGANTGELFF
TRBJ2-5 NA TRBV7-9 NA TGTGCCAGCAGCCCTACATACTTCACCCAAGAGACCCAGTACTTC CASSPTYFTQETQYF
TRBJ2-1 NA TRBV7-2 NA TGTGCCAGCAGCTTAGTACTCCGCCTAGTGGTGAATGAGCAGTTCTTC CASSLVLRLVVNEQFF
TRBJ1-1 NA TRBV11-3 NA TGTGCCAGCAGCCCGTCGGGGGGGACTGAAGCTTTCTTT CASSPSGGTEAFF
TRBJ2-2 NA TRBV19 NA TGTGCCAGTAGTAACACCTGGGGGACGAACACCGGGGAGCTGTTTTTT CASSNTWGTNTGELFF
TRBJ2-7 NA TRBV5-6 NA TGTGCCAGCAGCTTGTTAGCGCATCTCGGGTACGAGCAGTACTTC CASSLLAHLGYEQYF
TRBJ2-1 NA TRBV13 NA TGTGCCAGCAGCTCCCGGGATGACTCCTACAATGAGCAGTTCTTC CASSSRDDSYNEQFF
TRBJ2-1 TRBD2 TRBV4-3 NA TGCGCCAGCAGCCAAGGACTAGCGGGAGGAGGGACGGAGCAGTTCTTC CASSQGLAGGGTEQFF
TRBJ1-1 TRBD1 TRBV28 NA TGTGCCAGCAGTTATATTATTATTAAGGGACAGCCGAACACTGAAGCTTTCTTT CASSYIIIKGQPNTEAFF
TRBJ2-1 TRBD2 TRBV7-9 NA TGTGCCAGCACCTCTTGGGGAGGGGACAATGAGCAGTTCTTC CASTSWGGDNEQFF
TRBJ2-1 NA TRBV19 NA TGTGCCAGTAGTATAGTGGTTAGCCGCTCGTTTCCCTACAATGAGCAGTTCTTC CASSIVVSRSFPYNEQFF
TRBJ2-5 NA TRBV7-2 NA TGTGCCAGCAGCCCTCAGGGGTTACAAGAGACCCAGTACTTC CASSPQGLQETQYF
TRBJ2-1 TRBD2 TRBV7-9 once TGTGCCAGCAGCTCCCCGTTCCTAGCGGGGAACAATGAGCAGTTCTTC CASSSPFLAGNNEQFF
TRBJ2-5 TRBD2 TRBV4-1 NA TGCGCCAGCAGCCATCTAGCGGGAGGGCCCACCCAAGAGACCCAGTACTTC CASSHLAGGPTQETQYF
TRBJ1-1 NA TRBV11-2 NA TGTGCCAGCAGCCTGGTGTCGGGTGAAGCTTTCTTT CASSLVSGEAFF
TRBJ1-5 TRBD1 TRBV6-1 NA TGTGCCAGCAGTGAAACGTGGGGTGGGACAGACCATAGCAATCAGCCCCAGCATTTT CASSETWGGTDHSNQPQHF
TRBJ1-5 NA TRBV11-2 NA TGTGCCAGCAGCTTAGATCTGGGGCAGCCCCAGCATTTT CASSLDLGQPQHF
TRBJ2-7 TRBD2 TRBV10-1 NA TGCGCCAGCAGTGAAGGGCCGGGACTAACCTACGAGCAGTACTTC CASSEGPGLTYEQYF